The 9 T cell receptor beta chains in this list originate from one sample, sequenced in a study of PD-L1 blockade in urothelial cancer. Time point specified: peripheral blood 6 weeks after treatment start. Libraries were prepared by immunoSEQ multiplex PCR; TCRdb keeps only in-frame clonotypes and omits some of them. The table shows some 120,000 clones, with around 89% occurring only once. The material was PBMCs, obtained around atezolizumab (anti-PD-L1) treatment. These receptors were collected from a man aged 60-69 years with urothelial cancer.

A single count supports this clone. CDR3: CASSPPDRGYTGELFF. The CDR3 nucleotides read TGCGCCAGCAGCCCTCCCGACAGGGGATACACCGGGGAGCTGTTTTTT. The V call is TRBV5-1, the J call TRBJ2-2, with TRBD1 identical over 8 bases. This CDR3 is built from 16 residues. Germline trimming cut 4 bases from V and 3 bases from J; bases unmatched to any gene: 8. Germline CDR1 SGHRS, CDR2 YFSETQ.

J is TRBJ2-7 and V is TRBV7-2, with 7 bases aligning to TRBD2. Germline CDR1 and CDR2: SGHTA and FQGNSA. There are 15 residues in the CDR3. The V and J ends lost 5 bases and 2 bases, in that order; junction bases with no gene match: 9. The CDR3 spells CASSLTSVPTYEQYF. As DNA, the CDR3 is TGTGCCAGCAGCCTAACTAGCGTTCCGACCTACGAGCAGTACTTC. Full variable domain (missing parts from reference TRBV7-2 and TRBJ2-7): GAGVSQSPSNKVTEKGKDVELRCDPISGHTALYWYRQSLGQGLEFLIYFQGNSAPDKSGLPSDRFSAERTGGSVSTLTIQRTQQEDSAVYLCASSLTSVPTYEQYFGPGTRLTVT.

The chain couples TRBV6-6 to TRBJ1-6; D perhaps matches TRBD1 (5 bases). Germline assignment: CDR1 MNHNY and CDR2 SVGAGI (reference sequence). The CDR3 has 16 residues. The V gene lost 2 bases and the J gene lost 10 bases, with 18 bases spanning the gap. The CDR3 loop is CASSYPGRGVRSPLHF. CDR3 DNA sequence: TGTGCCAGCAGTTACCCGGGGCGGGGCGTTAGGTCACCCCTCCACTTT.

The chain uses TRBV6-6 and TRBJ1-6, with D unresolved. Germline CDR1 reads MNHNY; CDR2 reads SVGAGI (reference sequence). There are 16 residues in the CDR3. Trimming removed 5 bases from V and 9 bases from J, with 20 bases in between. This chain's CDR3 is CASSLFKEVSSSPLHF. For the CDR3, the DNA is TGTGCCAGCAGTCTCTTCAAGGAGGTGTCTAGTTCACCCCTCCACTTT.

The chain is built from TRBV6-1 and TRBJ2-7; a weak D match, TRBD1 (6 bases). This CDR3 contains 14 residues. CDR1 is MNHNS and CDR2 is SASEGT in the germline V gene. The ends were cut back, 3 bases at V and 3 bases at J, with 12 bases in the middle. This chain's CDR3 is CASSDRGPLYEQYF. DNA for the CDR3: TGTGCCAGCAGTGACAGGGGCCCCCTCTACGAGCAGTACTTC.

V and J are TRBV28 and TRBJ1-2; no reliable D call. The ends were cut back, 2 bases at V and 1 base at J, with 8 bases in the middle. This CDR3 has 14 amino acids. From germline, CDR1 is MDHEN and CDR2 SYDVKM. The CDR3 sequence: CASSLGPVNYGYTF. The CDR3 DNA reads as TGTGCCAGCAGTTTAGGGCCAGTTAACTATGGCTACACCTTC.

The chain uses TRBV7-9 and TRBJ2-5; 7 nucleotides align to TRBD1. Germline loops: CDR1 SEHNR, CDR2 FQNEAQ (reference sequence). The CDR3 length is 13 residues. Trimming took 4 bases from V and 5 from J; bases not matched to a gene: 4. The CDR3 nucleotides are TGTGCCAGCAGCTCGACAGGGTGGGAGACCCAGTACTTC. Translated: CASSSTGWETQYF.

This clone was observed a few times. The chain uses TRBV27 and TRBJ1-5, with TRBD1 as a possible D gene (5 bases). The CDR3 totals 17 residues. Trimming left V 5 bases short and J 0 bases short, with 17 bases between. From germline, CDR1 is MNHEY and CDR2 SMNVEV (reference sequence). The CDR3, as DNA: TGTGCCAGCAGTCGGACGGGGGGAACGTATAGCAATCAGCCCCAGCATTTT. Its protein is CASSRTGGTYSNQPQHF.

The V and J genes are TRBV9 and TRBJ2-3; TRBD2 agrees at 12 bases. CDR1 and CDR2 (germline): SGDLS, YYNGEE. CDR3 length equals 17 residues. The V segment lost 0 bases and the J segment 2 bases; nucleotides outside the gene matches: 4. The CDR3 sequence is CASSVAASGRDTDTQYF. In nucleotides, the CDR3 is TGTGCCAGCAGCGTAGCGGCTAGCGGGAGGGACACAGATACGCAGTATTTT.